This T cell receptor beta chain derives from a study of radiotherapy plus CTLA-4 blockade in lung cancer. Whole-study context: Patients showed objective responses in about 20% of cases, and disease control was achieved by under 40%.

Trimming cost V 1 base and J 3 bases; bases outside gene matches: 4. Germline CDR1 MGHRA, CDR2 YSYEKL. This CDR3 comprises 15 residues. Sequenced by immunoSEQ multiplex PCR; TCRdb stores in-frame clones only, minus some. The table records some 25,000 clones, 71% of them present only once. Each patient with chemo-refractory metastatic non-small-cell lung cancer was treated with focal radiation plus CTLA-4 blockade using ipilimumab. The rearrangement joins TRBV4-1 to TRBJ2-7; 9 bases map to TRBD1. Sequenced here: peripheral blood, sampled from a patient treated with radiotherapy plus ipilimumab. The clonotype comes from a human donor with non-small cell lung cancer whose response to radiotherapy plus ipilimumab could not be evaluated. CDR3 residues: CASSQARDRVYEQYF. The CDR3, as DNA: TGCGCCAGCAGCCAAGCCCGGGACAGGGTCTACGAGCAGTACTTC.